These 25 T cell receptor beta chains came from one sample sequenced in a study of T cell repertoires in aging, cancer and after chemotherapy. Multiplex touch-down PCR with TRB-A/B primers amplified rearranged V-D-J TRB sequences. TCRdb reprocessed the multiplex PCR reads via MiXCR and lists one record per CDR3 protein. The profile shows 4,000 to 4,500 distinct CDR3 sequences, under 30% of them singletons. The template was genomic DNA from peripheral blood, not RNA. The sequencing sample was made of blood. These receptors originate from a human donor with a solid tumor.

Note on this clonotype: A read error may be the cause here, since a much bigger clone is one base away. V usage is TRBV6-5 and J usage is TRBJ1-2; tentatively, D is TRBD1 (6 bases). V was pared by 6 bases and J by 4 bases, with 15 bases between. CDR1 is MNHEY and CDR2 is SVGAGI in the germline V gene. The CDR3 loop spans 14 amino acids. The CDR3 reads CASRPGQRTYGYTF. The CDR3 DNA reads TGTGCCAGCAGACCGGGACAAAGGACCTATGGCTACACCTTC.

The genes are TRBV5-1 and TRBJ1-2; D is perhaps TRBD1 (5 bases). The CDR3 runs 13 residues. Trimming took off 0 bases at V and 2 bases at J, with 5 bases between the two ends. Germline CDR1 reads SGHRS; CDR2 reads YFSETQ. This chain's CDR3 is CASSLAGNYGYTF. Here the CDR3 DNA reads TGCGCCAGCAGCTTGGCAGGGAACTATGGCTACACCTTC.

The rearrangement uses TRBV18 and TRBJ2-3; 8 positions match TRBD2. The length of the CDR3 is 15 residues. J was trimmed by 1 base and V by 0 bases; bases with no gene match: 0. Per germline, CDR1 KGHSH and CDR2 LQKENI. DNA for the CDR3: TGTGCCAGCTCACCACCGGGACTAGGCACAGATACGCAGTATTTT. Its translation is CASSPPGLGTDTQYF.

As to this clonotype: This could be a read error, since a much larger clone is one nucleotide away. The chain is built from TRBV12-3 or TRBV12-4 and TRBJ2-7; no clear D. This CDR3 contains 13 residues. As DNA, the CDR3 is TGTGCCAGCAGTTTTGGCGACGCCTACGAGCATTACTTC. Translating it yields CASSFGDAYEHYF.

By its share, this clonotype is medium-sized. The chain combines TRBV6-4 with TRBJ2-1; tentatively, D is TRBD1 (6 bases). The CDR3 has 15 residues. Per the germline V gene, CDR1 is MRHNA and CDR2 is SNTAGT. CDR3 nucleotide sequence: TGTGCAACCAGTGAACAGGGAGATTCCTACAATGAGCAGTTCTTC. Its protein is CATSEQGDSYNEQFF.

This clonotype was recorded only once. The chain recombines TRBV6-6 with TRBJ2-1; TRBD1 might be the D (6 bases). V lost 6 bases and J 3 bases, leaving 12 bases between the germline ends. This CDR3 has 14 amino acids. Germline V CDR1 and CDR2: MNHNY, SVGAGI (reference sequence). The CDR3 region has the DNA TGTGCCAGCAGCCGAGAGGGACACTACAATGAGCAGTTCTTC. Translation: CASSREGHYNEQFF.

This clonotype is termed medium-sized. This chain joins TRBV6-5 and TRBJ2-6; D remains ambiguous. The CDR3 totals 16 residues. Germline V gene sequence: CDR1 MNHEY, CDR2 SVGAGI. Trimming pared 2 bases from V and 0 bases from J, leaving 8 bases between. This CDR3 reads CASSYAAHSGANVLTF. As DNA, the CDR3 is TGTGCCAGCAGTTACGCCGCTCACTCTGGGGCCAACGTCCTGACTTTC.

This clonotype was seen once. The chain joins TRBV12-3 or TRBV12-4 to TRBJ2-7; tentative D call: TRBD1 (6 bases). The CDR3 sequence is 16 residues long. The CDR3: CASGLVTGTRSYEQYF. Written as DNA, the CDR3 is TGTGCTAGTGGTTTGGTAACCGGGACACGCTCCTACGAGCAGTACTTC.

J is TRBJ1-1 and V is TRBV6-6, with 7 bases identical to TRBD1. The CDR3 sequence is 15 residues long. Per germline, CDR1 MNHNY and CDR2 SVGAGI (reference sequence). The ends lost 3 bases at V and 2 bases at J; junction bases unmatched: 6. In DNA form, the CDR3 reads TGTGCCAGCAGTTATGACAGGGTAGAAAACACTGAAGCTTTCTTT. Its protein is CASSYDRVENTEAFF.

The chain is built from TRBV11-2 and TRBJ1-5; 8 bases map to TRBD1. The germline gives CDR1 SGHAT, CDR2 FQNNGV. The CDR3 contains 13 residues. J gave up 5 bases and V 6 bases, and 3 bases lay outside the gene matches. Written as DNA, the CDR3 is TGTGCCAGCAGTTCACAGGGGGATCAGCCCCAGCATTTT. This codes for CASSSQGDQPQHF.

By proportion, this clonotype is medium-sized. The chain links TRBV5-4 to TRBJ2-3; 10 nucleotides agree with TRBD2. After removal of 3 bases from V and 3 bases from J, the junction contained 4 bases not matched to a gene. Germline lookup yields CDR1 SGHNT and CDR2 YYREEE (reference sequence). The CDR3 extends over 15 amino acids. Written as DNA, the CDR3 is TGTGCCAGCAGCTGGGCGGGACTAGCGACAGATACGCAGTATTTT. It translates to CASSWAGLATDTQYF.

This clonotype qualifies as medium-sized. The rearrangement joins TRBV19 to TRBJ2-7, with D unresolved. The CDR3 consists of 12 residues. Germline CDR1 LNHDA, CDR2 SQIVND (reference sequence). Trimming removed 3 bases from V and 6 bases from J, with 9 bases in between. For the CDR3, the DNA is TGTGCCAGTAGTATTCGTGACTCCGAGCAGTACTTC. It translates to CASSIRDSEQYF.

The chain links TRBV27 to TRBJ2-1, with 10 bases that match TRBD2. The V and J ends lost 2 bases and 10 bases, in that order; junction bases with no gene match: 8. The CDR3 loop spans 15 amino acids. Germline V gene sequence: CDR1 MNHEY, CDR2 SMNVEV (reference sequence). CDR3 bases: TGTGCCAGCAGTTTACCCGGGACTAGCGCGTACGAGCAGTTCTTC. Its translation: CASSLPGTSAYEQFF.

This clonotype rates as medium-sized. This chain joins TRBV5-4 and TRBJ1-5; no definite D call. The CDR3 spans 12 residues. Trimming took off 2 bases at V and 5 bases at J, with 5 bases between the two ends. Germline loops: CDR1 SGHNT, CDR2 YYREEE (reference sequence). The CDR3 protein is CASSFSYQPQHF. The DNA of the CDR3 is TGTGCCAGCAGCTTCTCTTATCAGCCCCAGCATTTT.

This clonotype was seen a handful of times. The genes are TRBV5-1 and TRBJ2-5; 7 positions agree with TRBD1. V dropped 3 bases and J dropped 1; count of bases not matched to a gene: 3. The germline V gene has CDR1 SGHRS and CDR2 YFSETQ. This CDR3 region has 14 residues. Here the CDR3 reads CASSSQGTQETQYF. The DNA for the CDR3 is TGCGCCAGCAGCTCACAGGGGACCCAAGAGACCCAGTACTTC.

As for this clonotype: A much larger clonotype is one base distant, so this may be a read error. V gene TRBV7-6 combines with J gene TRBJ2-5; no firm D call. The CDR3 length is 13 residues. V was pared by 3 bases and J by 5 bases, with 10 bases between. From germline, CDR1 is SGHVS and CDR2 FNYEAQ. CDR3 bases: TGTGCCAGCAGCTTGAGGTTGTGGGAGACCCAGTACTTC. Protein: CASSLRLWETQYF.

By share, this clonotype counts as medium-sized. This chain joins TRBV6-5 and TRBJ2-2, with 7 bases matching TRBD2. Trimming cost V 5 bases and J 7 bases; bases outside gene matches: 10. Germline CDR1 is MNHEY and CDR2 is SVGAGI. CDR3 size: 15 residues. DNA of the CDR3: TGTGCCAGCAGTCCCAGAGGGAGGGGAGGCGGGGAGCTGTTTTTT. It specifies CASSPRGRGGGELFF.

This clonotype is medium-sized within its sample. The genes are TRBV19 and TRBJ2-7, with a tentative D call TRBD2 (6 bases). This CDR3 is 15 amino acids long. Trimming pared 1 base from V and 3 bases from J, leaving 13 bases between. Germline loops: CDR1 LNHDA, CDR2 SQIVND (reference sequence). The CDR3 DNA reads TGTGCCAGTAGTATAGGTGCGGGACTGATCTACGAGCAGTACTTC. Translating gives CASSIGAGLIYEQYF.

This clonotype is medium-sized within its sample. The V and J genes are TRBV6-5 and TRBJ1-3; no clear D. Per germline, CDR1 MNHEY and CDR2 SVGAGI. With 5 bases removed from V and 4 bases from J, the gap between germline ends came to 15 bases. The CDR3 consists of 15 residues. The CDR3 is CASSEFRSYGNTIYF. CDR3 bases: TGTGCCAGCAGTGAATTTAGGTCTTACGGAAACACCATATATTTT.

Within the sample, this clonotype is medium-sized. CDR3 residues: CASSLVMYRGTDTQYF. The CDR3 bases are TGTGCCAGCAGCTTAGTTATGTACAGAGGCACAGATACGCAGTATTTT. The chain uses TRBV7-6 and TRBJ2-3; D uncertain. Germline V gives CDR1 SGHVS, CDR2 FNYEAQ. The ends were cut back, 1 base at V and 1 base at J, with 12 bases in the middle. This CDR3 is built from 16 residues.

This chain connects TRBV5-1 to TRBJ2-3; perhaps TRBD2 as D (6 bases). CDR1 is SGHRS, CDR2 YFSETQ, per germline. Trimming pared 4 bases from V and 2 bases from J, leaving 11 bases between. This CDR3 has 14 amino acids. Here the CDR3 DNA reads TGCGCCAGCAGCCTAGCGAAACACACAGATACGCAGTATTTT. Amino acid sequence: CASSLAKHTDTQYF.

V gene TRBV9 combines with J gene TRBJ2-3; TRBD2 might be the D (6 bases). The CDR3 consists of 16 residues. Trimming removed 0 bases from V and 0 bases from J, with 11 bases in between. CDR1 SGDLS and CDR2 YYNGEE come from the germline V gene. The CDR3 here is CASSVGSGFSTDTQYF. The CDR3 coding sequence is TGTGCCAGCAGCGTAGGTAGCGGATTTAGCACAGATACGCAGTATTTT.

Comment on this clonotype: This clone may be a read error of a much larger clone one base away. This chain uses TRBV7-6 with TRBJ1-2, with 7 bases matching TRBD1. This CDR3 has 15 residues. Losses at the gene ends were 5 bases for V and 3 bases for J; bases not matched to a gene: 9. Germline V gene sequence: CDR1 SGHVS, CDR2 FNYEAQ. CDR3 sequence (DNA): TGTGCCAGCAGCCCACCGGGACAGAGCTACTATGGCTACACCTTC. Its translation: CASSPPGQSYYGYTF. Based on the CDR3 plus reference TRBV7-6 and TRBJ1-2, the full variable domain is GAGVSQSPRYKVTKRGQDVALRCDPISGHVSLYWYRQALGQGPEFLTYFNYEAQQDKSGLPNDRFSAERPEGSISTLTIQRTEQRDSAMYRCASSPPGQSYYGYTFGSGTRLTVV.

This clonotype is judged medium-sized. This rearrangement joins TRBV19 to TRBJ2-6; maybe TRBD1 (5 bases). Germline V gives CDR1 LNHDA, CDR2 SQIVND (reference sequence). V gave up 3 bases and J gave up 1 base, with 7 bases separating them. The CDR3 is made up of 15 amino acids. CDR3 in DNA: TGTGCCAGTAGTATCGCAGGGTCTGGGGCCAACGTCCTGACTTTC. This translates into CASSIAGSGANVLTF.

This chain links TRBV11-2 with TRBJ2-3; TRBD2 aligns across 10 bases. This CDR3 is 18 amino acids long. Germline V lookup: CDR1 SGHAT, CDR2 FQNNGV. V was pared by 5 bases and J by 0 bases, with 11 bases of the junction left unmatched. The CDR3, as DNA: TGTGCCAGCAGCGGGAGTGGACTAGCGGCCAGTAGCACAGATACGCAGTATTTT. Its translation: CASSGSGLAASSTDTQYF.